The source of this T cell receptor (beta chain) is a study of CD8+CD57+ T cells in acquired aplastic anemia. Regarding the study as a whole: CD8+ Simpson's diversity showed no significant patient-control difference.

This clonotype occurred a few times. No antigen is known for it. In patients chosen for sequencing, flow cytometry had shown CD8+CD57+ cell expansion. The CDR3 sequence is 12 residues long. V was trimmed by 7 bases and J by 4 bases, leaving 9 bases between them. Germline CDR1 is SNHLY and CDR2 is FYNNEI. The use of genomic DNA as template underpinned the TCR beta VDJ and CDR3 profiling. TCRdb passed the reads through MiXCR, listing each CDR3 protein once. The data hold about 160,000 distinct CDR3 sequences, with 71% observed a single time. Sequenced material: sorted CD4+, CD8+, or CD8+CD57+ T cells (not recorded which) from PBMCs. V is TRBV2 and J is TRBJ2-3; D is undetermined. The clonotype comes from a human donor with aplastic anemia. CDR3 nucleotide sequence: TGTGCCAGCAACGTAGGGCCAGATACGCAGTATTTT. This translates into CASNVGPDTQYF.